The T cell receptor (beta chain) described here comes from a study of long-term antiretroviral therapy in people with HIV. Study background: The immediate-ART recommendation dates to 2015, and the earliest samples predate it by about a decade.

The CDR3 runs 15 residues. After removal of 4 bases from V and 5 bases from J, the junction contained 4 bases not matched to a gene. The germline CDR1 and CDR2 sequences are SGHNT and YENEEA. The content of samples before DNA extraction was roughly 1-10 million cryopreserved PBMC. They ran version v3.0 of the immunoSEQ assay at survey level. Libraries were prepared by immunoSEQ multiplex PCR; TCRdb keeps only in-frame clonotypes and omits some of them. Of around 26,000 clones detected, roughly 79% appear once; the ten largest clones hold roughly 12%. Findings and caveats of the study: Despite increasing after ART, diversity remained lower than that of transplant donor controls. Controls had broader CDR3 length ranges than HIV repertoires did.

Notes on this clone: Its antigen is not identified.

Specimen: unsorted PBMCs, collected 1.1 years before starting antiretroviral therapy. This sequence was found in a woman between 35 and 50 years old with HIV. The chain recombines TRBV11-3 with TRBJ2-4, with TRBD1 matching over 11 bases. The CDR3 reads CASSSGQGAQNIQYF. The CDR3 DNA reads TGTGCCAGCAGCTCTGGACAGGGGGCCCAAAACATTCAGTACTTC.